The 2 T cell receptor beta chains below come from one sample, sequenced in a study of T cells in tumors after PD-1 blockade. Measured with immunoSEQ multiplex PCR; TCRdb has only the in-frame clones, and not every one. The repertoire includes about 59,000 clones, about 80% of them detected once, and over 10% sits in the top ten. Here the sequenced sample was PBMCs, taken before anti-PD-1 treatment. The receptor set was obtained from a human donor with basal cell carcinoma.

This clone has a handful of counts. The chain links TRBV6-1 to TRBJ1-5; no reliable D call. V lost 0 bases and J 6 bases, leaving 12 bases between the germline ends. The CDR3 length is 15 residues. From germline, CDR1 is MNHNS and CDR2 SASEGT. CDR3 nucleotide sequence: TGTGCCAGCAGTGAAGCTAGAGGAGGACGTCAGCCCCAGCATTTT. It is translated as CASSEARGGRQPQHF.

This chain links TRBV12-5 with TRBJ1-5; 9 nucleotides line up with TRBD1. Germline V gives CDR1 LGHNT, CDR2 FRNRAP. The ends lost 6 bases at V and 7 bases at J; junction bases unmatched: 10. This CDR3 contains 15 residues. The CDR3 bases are TGTGCTAGTGGCTTCACAGGGGGCCGTTGGCAGCCCCAGCATTTT. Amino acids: CASGFTGGRWQPQHF.